These T cell receptor beta chains were read from a single sample in a study of blood T cell repertoires in COVID-19. Profiled with immunoSEQ multiplex PCR; TCRdb holds only in-frame clones, not every one. This table has some 510,000 clones, around 87% appearing once. Sequencing used PBMCs or T cells enriched from blood (not recorded which). All receptors come from a woman aged 40-49 years who had recovered from COVID-19. The CDR3 runs from the conserved cysteine through the conserved F or W. Fields, in order: CDR3 length, D gene, J gene, V gene, clone size, CDR3 DNA, CDR3 protein. The D gene is left open where the match is weak. Clone size appears in some rows only: once, few, many, or a class for an expanded clone.

15,-,TRBJ1-1,TRBV11-2,few,TGTGCCAGCAGCGGGGAGGTAGGGTACGACACTGAAGCTTTCTTT,CASSGEVGYDTEAFF
11,-,TRBJ2-7,TRBV19,-,TGTGCCAGTAGTTTGTCCGACGAGCAGTACTTC,CASSLSDEQYF
16,-,TRBJ1-2,TRBV30,-,TGTGCCTGGAGTCCCCCCCCTGGGGACTTTAACTATGGCTACACCTTC,CAWSPPPGDFNYGYTF
16,TRBD1,TRBJ1-2,TRBV6-2/TRBV6-3,-,TGTGCCAGCAGTTACTCGTTTTCAGGGGACAGGGTCGGCTACACCTTC,CASSYSFSGDRVGYTF
16,-,TRBJ1-3,TRBV18,few,TGTGCCAGCTCACCACCTCCAGGTTTCTCTGGAAACACCATATATTTT,CASSPPPGFSGNTIYF
15,TRBD1,TRBJ2-5,TRBV9,-,TGTGCCAGCAGCGTAGGACAGGGAGACCCAGAGACCCAGTACTTC,CASSVGQGDPETQYF
11,-,TRBJ2-7,TRBV30,once,TGTGCCACCGGGGGTTCGAGGGCGGAGGAGTTC,CATGGSRAEEF
14,-,TRBJ1-2,TRBV18,-,TGTGCCAGCTCACCCAAAGCGGGGAACTATGGCTACACCTTC,CASSPKAGNYGYTF
13,-,TRBJ2-3,TRBV5-5,once,TGTGCCAGCACGCCTATATTCACAGATACGCAGTATTTT,CASTPIFTDTQYF
15,TRBD1,TRBJ2-5,TRBV30,-,TGTGCCTGGAGTCTAGGACAGGGTAGGACGGAGACCCAGTACTTC,CAWSLGQGRTETQYF
16,TRBD2,TRBJ2-7,TRBV5-6,-,TGTGCCAGCAGCCTGACCCTCGGGACTAGCTCCTACGAGCAGTACTTC,CASSLTLGTSSYEQYF
16,-,TRBJ2-7,TRBV6-2/TRBV6-3,few,TGTGCCAGCAGTTACACCAAGACTAGATGGGACTACGAGCAGTACTTC,CASSYTKTRWDYEQYF
12,-,TRBJ2-7,TRBV7-9,-,TGTGCCAGCAGCTTCTGGGGGGACGAGCAGTACTTC,CASSFWGDEQYF
11,-,TRBJ2-7,TRBV6-2/TRBV6-3,-,TGTGCCAGCAGCTCTCCGGGCGAGCAGTACTTC,CASSSPGEQYF
15,-,TRBJ2-7,TRBV27,-,TGTGCCAGCAGTTTATCCGGCGGAAGCTCCTACGAGCAGTACTTC,CASSLSGGSSYEQYF
14,-,TRBJ1-2,TRBV28,-,TGTGCCAGCAGTTGGTCAGAGGGAACCTATGGCTACACCTTC,CASSWSEGTYGYTF
13,-,TRBJ2-7,TRBV12-3/TRBV12-4,-,TGTGCCAGCAGTTTTGGCGGATACTACGAGCAGTACTTC,CASSFGGYYEQYF
14,TRBD1,TRBJ1-4,TRBV7-2,-,TGTGCCAGCACAACAGGGGTTACCGGCGAAAAACTGTTTTTT,CASTTGVTGEKLFF
12,-,TRBJ1-1,TRBV6-5,-,TGTGCCAGCAGCACAGGGTCGTCTGAAGCTTTCTTT,CASSTGSSEAFF
15,-,TRBJ2-6,TRBV11-3,-,TGTGCCAGCAGCTTAGGAAACGGTGGGGCCAACGTCCTGACTTTC,CASSLGNGGANVLTF
13,TRBD2,TRBJ2-7,TRBV7-2,-,TGTGCCAGCAGTGGACTAGTCGCCTACGAGCAGTACTTC,CASSGLVAYEQYF
15,-,TRBJ2-2,TRBV7-2,-,TGTGCCAGCAGCTTAACGCGGGACCGCACCGGGGAGCTGTTTTTT,CASSLTRDRTGELFF
14,TRBD1,TRBJ1-2,TRBV3-1/TRBV3-2,-,TGTGCCAGCAGCCAAGTGGGACAGGGCGAAAGCTACACCTTC,CASSQVGQGESYTF
16,-,TRBJ1-1,TRBV7-9,-,TGTGCCAGCAGCTCCGGACAGATATTAAGGAACACTGAAGCTTTCTTT,CASSSGQILRNTEAFF
15,TRBD1,TRBJ1-2,TRBV2,-,TGTGCCAGCAGTGTGAGGACAGGGGTTAACTATGGCTACACCTTC,CASSVRTGVNYGYTF
13,-,TRBJ1-5,TRBV3-1/TRBV3-2,-,TGTGCCAGCAGCCAAGATCCTGATCAGCCCCAGCATTTT,CASSQDPDQPQHF
15,TRBD1,TRBJ2-1,TRBV7-2,-,TGTGCCAGCAGCTTAGTCTCCCTAACAGGGGGAGAGCAGTTCTTC,CASSLVSLTGGEQFF
18,TRBD1,TRBJ1-2,TRBV20-1,-,TGCAGTGCTAGTGGGGGTGGGACAGACACTTACATCCTCTATGGCTACACCTTC,CSASGGGTDTYILYGYTF
14,-,TRBJ1-1,TRBV3-1/TRBV3-2,-,TGTGCCAGCAGCCTCAACTCCTTGGGGCCTGAAGCTTTCTTT,CASSLNSLGPEAFF
15,-,TRBJ1-3,TRBV18,-,TGTGCCAGCTCATTAACTGAGAGCTCTGGAAACACCATATATTTT,CASSLTESSGNTIYF
14,-,TRBJ1-1,TRBV7-9,-,TGTGCCAGCAGCTTAGCACAGATAAACACTGAAGCTTTCTTT,CASSLAQINTEAFF
16,TRBD2,TRBJ2-3,TRBV5-1,-,TGCGCCAGCAGCTTGGGGACTAGCGTTAGCACAGATACGCAGTATTTT,CASSLGTSVSTDTQYF
13,-,TRBJ1-2,TRBV6-2/TRBV6-3,-,TGTGCCAGCAGTTACCGGGGGGCTCTCGGCTACACCTTC,CASSYRGALGYTF
14,TRBD2,TRBJ2-7,TRBV6-5,-,TGTGCCAGCAGTCGCGGGACTAGCGTCTACGAGCAGTACTTC,CASSRGTSVYEQYF
14,TRBD1,TRBJ1-1,TRBV9,few,TGTGCCAGCAGCGCGGAGGGGGCATACACTGAAGCTTTCTTT,CASSAEGAYTEAFF
14,-,TRBJ1-1,TRBV27,-,TGTGCCAGCAGTCCCGGAGCTAGGAGGACTGAAGCTTTCTTT,CASSPGARRTEAFF
16,-,TRBJ1-3,TRBV5-6,once,TGTGCCAGCAGCTTGGGACCGAGGGTATCTGGAAACACCATATATTTT,CASSLGPRVSGNTIYF
16,-,TRBJ2-7,TRBV5-4,-,TGTGCCAGCAGCCCCGGACAGTTTGGGGCTTTGAGGGAGCAGTACTTC,CASSPGQFGALREQYF
12,-,TRBJ1-2,TRBV29-1,-,TGCAGCGCTACAGCGGGGACCTATGGCTACACCTTC,CSATAGTYGYTF
16,TRBD1,TRBJ1-2,TRBV9,-,TGTGCCAGCAGCGTAGGTCCTTCAGGGGGCGGCTATGGCTACACCTTC,CASSVGPSGGGYGYTF